The 7 T cell receptor beta chains listed next were all sequenced from one sample in a study of spatial heterogeneity in lung cancer. Time point noted: sample taken at primary tumor resection. TCRdb redid the calling of the 5' RACE reads with MiXCR, one entry per CDR3 protein. The sample lists 25,000 or so distinct CDR3 sequences; around 5% were seen once. The material sequenced was PBMCs, taken at surgery. These receptors all come from a male donor with early-stage non-small cell lung cancer.

This clonotype was found a few times. The V call is TRBV7-6, the J call TRBJ2-7; 10 bases line up with TRBD2. Germline values: CDR1 SGHVS, CDR2 FNYEAQ. The CDR3 covers 15 residues. V shed 1 base, J shed 4 bases, and the junction held 4 bases outside the gene matches. The CDR3: CASSLDPSGSYEQYF. The CDR3 DNA is TGTGCCAGCAGCTTAGATCCTAGCGGGAGTTACGAGCAGTACTTC.

This clonotype was counted many times. V and J are TRBV15 and TRBJ1-4; weak D call: TRBD1 (6 bases). Trimming removed 3 bases from V and 3 bases from J, with 8 bases in between. The germline V gene has CDR1 LNHNV and CDR2 YYDKDF (reference sequence). The CDR3 extends over 14 amino acids. The CDR3 DNA is TGTGCCACCAGCAGGGACAGCTCTAATGAAAAACTGTTTTTT. Its translation is CATSRDSSNEKLFF.

Ten or more counts support this clonotype. This chain connects TRBV7-2 to TRBJ1-5; unclear D gene. The CDR3 is made up of 12 amino acids. Trimming removed 1 base at V and 7 bases at J, with 5 bases between. Germline assignment: CDR1 SGHTA and CDR2 FQGNSA. The DNA for the CDR3 is TGTGCCAGCAGCTTAGGGGTCCAGCCCCAGCATTTT. Translated, it gives CASSLGVQPQHF.

This clonotype was counted once. The rearrangement joins TRBV6-2 or TRBV6-3 to TRBJ2-2, with D perhaps given as TRBD1 or TRBD2 (5 bases each). The germline V and J ends were trimmed by 4 bases and 5 bases, with 20 bases remaining between them. This CDR3 region has 17 residues. Germline V gene lookup returns CDR1 MNHEY and CDR2 SVGEGT. In nucleotides, the CDR3 is TGTGCCAGCAGTTCGCTTCGAGGGGACCGTCCTACCGGGGAGCTGTTTTTT. Its protein is CASSSLRGDRPTGELFF.

The table lists this clonotype with many counts. V is TRBV28 and J is TRBJ2-1; TRBD2 aligns across 11 bases. Germline V gene data show CDR1 as MDHEN and CDR2 as SYDVKM. There are 14 residues in the CDR3. V shed 5 bases and J 8 bases; nucleotides not matched to a gene: 5. The CDR3 DNA is TGTGCCAGCAGTCCTAGCGGGAGGAACGATGAGCAGTTCTTC. This translates into CASSPSGRNDEQFF.

This clonotype came up many times. The rearrangement links TRBV6-2 or TRBV6-3 to TRBJ2-5; D perhaps matches TRBD2 (6 bases). From germline, CDR1 is MNHEY and CDR2 SVGEGT. V was trimmed by 6 bases and J by 5 bases, leaving 16 bases between them. The CDR3 is 14 amino acids. The CDR3 loop is CASSPGGSVETQYF. The CDR3, as DNA: TGTGCCAGCAGCCCCGGGGGTAGCGTTGAGACCCAGTACTTC.

This clonotype was detected ten times or more. The genes are TRBV20-1 and TRBJ2-4; TRBD1 aligns across 7 bases. The CDR3 length is 15 residues. Germline assignment: CDR1 DFQATT and CDR2 SNEGSKA (reference sequence). The V and J ends lost 1 base and 1 base, in that order; junction bases with no gene match: 4. The CDR3 loop is CSARVPGQAKNIQYF. As DNA, the CDR3 is TGCAGTGCTAGAGTCCCGGGACAGGCCAAAAACATTCAGTACTTC.